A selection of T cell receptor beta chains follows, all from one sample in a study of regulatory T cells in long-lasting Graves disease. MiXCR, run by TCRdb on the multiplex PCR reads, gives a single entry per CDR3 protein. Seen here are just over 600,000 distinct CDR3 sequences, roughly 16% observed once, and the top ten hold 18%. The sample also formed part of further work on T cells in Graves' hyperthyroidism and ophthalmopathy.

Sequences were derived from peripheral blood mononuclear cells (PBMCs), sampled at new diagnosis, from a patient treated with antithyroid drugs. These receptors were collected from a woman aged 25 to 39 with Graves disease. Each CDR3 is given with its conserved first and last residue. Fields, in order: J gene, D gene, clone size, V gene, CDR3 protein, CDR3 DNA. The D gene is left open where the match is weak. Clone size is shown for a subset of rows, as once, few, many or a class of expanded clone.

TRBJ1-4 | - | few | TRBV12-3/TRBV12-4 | CASSPGEATNEKLFF | TGTGCCAGCAGCCCGGGGGAGGCAACTAATGAAAAACTGTTTTTT
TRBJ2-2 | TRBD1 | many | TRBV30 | CAWTGGPGELFF | TGTGCCTGGACAGGGGGTCCCGGGGAGCTGTTTTTT
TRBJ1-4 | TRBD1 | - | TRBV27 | CASSPPGTGEKLFF | TGTGCCAGCAGTCCGCCCGGGACAGGGGAAAAACTGTTTTTT
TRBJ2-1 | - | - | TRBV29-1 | CSVDVWKGQQFF | TGCAGCGTTGACGTATGGAAAGGGCAGCAGTTCTTC
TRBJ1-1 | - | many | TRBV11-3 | CASSPGVGGTEAFF | TGTGCCAGCAGCCCCGGTGTGGGCGGCACTGAAGCTTTCTTT
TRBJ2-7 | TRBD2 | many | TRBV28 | CASSLSWTRSYEQYF | TGTGCCAGCAGTTTATCTTGGACTAGGTCCTACGAGCAGTACTTC
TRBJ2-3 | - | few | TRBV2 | CASSDGKGTDTQYF | TGTGCCAGCAGTGATGGCAAGGGCACAGATACGCAGTATTTT
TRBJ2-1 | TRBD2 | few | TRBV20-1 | CSARVAGGRSSYNEQFF | TGCAGTGCTAGGGTAGCGGGAGGGCGGAGCTCCTACAATGAGCAGTTCTTC
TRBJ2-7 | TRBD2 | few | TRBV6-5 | CASSYLHTRTSGRYEQYF | TGTGCCAGCAGTTACCTACACACTCGGACTAGCGGGAGGTACGAGCAGTACTTC
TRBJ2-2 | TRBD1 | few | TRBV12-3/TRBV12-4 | CASSLDRVAGELFF | TGTGCCAGCAGTTTGGACAGGGTAGCCGGGGAGCTGTTTTTT
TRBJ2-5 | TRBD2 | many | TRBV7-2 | CASSPALAGGPETQYF | TGTGCCAGCAGCCCGGCCCTAGCGGGAGGGCCCGAGACCCAGTACTTC
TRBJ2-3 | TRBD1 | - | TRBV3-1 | CASSQQGAHTDTQYF | TGTGCCAGCAGCCAACAGGGGGCCCACACAGATACGCAGTATTTT
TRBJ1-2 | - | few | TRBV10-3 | CAIRPRREGPTSYGYTF | TGTGCCATCAGACCGCGGCGCGAGGGGCCGACATCCTATGGCTACACCTTC
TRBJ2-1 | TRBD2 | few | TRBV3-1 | CASSRRGSNEQFF | TGTGCCAGCAGCCGGCGGGGGTCCAATGAGCAGTTCTTC
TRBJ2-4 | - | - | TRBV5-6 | CASSNPRASRNIQYF | TGTGCCAGCAGTAACCCCAGGGCTAGCAGGAACATTCAGTACTTC
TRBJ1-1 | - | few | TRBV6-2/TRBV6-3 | CASSLRTVRGMNTEAFF | TGTGCCAGCAGTTTGAGGACAGTCCGGGGCATGAACACTGAAGCTTTCTTT
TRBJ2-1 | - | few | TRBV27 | CASSLYRGEGVSEQFF | TGTGCCAGCAGTTTATATAGAGGTGAGGGTGTCAGTGAGCAGTTCTTC
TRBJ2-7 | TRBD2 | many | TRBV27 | CASCMDAPGLAGDEQYF | TGTGCCAGCTGTATGGACGCACCGGGACTAGCGGGAGACGAGCAGTACTTC
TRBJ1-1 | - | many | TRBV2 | CASSAEVGTEAFF | TGTGCCAGCAGTGCCGAGGTAGGGACTGAAGCTTTCTTT
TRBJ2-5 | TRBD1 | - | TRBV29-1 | CSATGTGTQETQYF | TGCAGCGCAACCGGGACAGGGACGCAAGAGACCCAGTACTTC
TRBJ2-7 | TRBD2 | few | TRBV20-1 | CSARGLSGRASYEQYF | TGCAGTGCTAGAGGGCTCAGCGGGAGGGCGTCTTACGAGCAGTACTTC
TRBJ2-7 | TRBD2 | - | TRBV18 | CASSQQGLAGEQYF | TGTGCCAGCTCACAGCAAGGACTAGCGGGCGAGCAGTACTTC